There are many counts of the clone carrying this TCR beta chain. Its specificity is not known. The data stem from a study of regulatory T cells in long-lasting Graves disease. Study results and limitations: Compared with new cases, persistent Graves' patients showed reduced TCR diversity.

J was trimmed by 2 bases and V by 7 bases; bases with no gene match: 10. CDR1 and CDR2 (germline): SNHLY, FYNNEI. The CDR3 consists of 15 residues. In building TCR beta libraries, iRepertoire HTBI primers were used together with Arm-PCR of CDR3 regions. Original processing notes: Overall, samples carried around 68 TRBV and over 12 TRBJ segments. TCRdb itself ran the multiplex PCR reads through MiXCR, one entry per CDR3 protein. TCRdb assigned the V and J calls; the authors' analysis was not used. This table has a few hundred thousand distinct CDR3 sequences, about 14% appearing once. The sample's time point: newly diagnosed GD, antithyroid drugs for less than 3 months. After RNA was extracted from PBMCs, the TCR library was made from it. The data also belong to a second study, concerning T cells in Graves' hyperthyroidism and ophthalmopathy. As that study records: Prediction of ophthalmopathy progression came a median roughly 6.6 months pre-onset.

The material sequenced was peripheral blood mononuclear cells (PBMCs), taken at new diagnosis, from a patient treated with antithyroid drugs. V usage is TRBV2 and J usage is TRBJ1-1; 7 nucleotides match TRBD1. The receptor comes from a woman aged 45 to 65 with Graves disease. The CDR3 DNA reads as TGTGCCAGCACCTCCAGAGGGGGCGGCAACACTGAAGCTTTCTTT. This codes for CASTSRGGGNTEAFF. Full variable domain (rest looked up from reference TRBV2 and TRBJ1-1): EPEVTQTPSHQVTQMGQEVILRCVPISNHLYFYWYRQILGQKVEFLVSFYNNEISEKSEIFDDQFSVERPDGSNFTLKIRSTKLEDSAMYFCASTSRGGGNTEAFFGQGTRLTVV.